This T cell receptor beta chain was identified during a study of cytotoxic CD8 clonotypes in ibrutinib-treated CLL. The wider study: Partial responses numbered about 25 and complete responses 2; after a median about six years, roughly 15 stayed remitted and 12 progressed.

The length of the CDR3 is 18 residues. V shed 2 bases, J shed 0 bases, and the junction held 11 bases outside the gene matches. Germline CDR1 reads SEHNR; CDR2 reads FQNEAQ (reference sequence). A remark on this clone: What it binds is not known.

Produced via immunoSEQ multiplex PCR; TCRdb's table is partial and in-frame only. Of around 310,000 clones in the sample, around four fifths were seen once. General observations from the study: For progressing versus sustained-remission patients, sampling times were not the same. Public clonotypes, an uncommon group, contracted or remained stable on treatment.

This clonotype was sampled from a human donor with chronic lymphocytic leukemia. The sample here was PBMCs, taken before ibrutinib treatment. V gene TRBV7-9 combines with J gene TRBJ2-7, with 9 bases matching TRBD2. The CDR3 loop reads CASSLSSSGTWSSYEQYF. In DNA form, the CDR3 reads TGTGCCAGCAGCTTATCGTCTAGCGGGACGTGGAGCTCCTACGAGCAGTACTTC.